This is a list of T cell receptor beta chains from one sample in a study of early stage breast cancer tumors. TCRdb's copy holds only in-frame clones and misses some; the assay was immunoSEQ multiplex PCR. The table shows more than 60,000 clones, with 65% to 80% occurring only once. Sequencing was performed on blood. These receptors originate from a person aged 55 to 75 with breast cancer. Both conserved end residues are part of each CDR3. The D gene is left open where the match is weak. The size of a clone is reported for some rows only, either as once, few or many, or as a class for expanded clones.

cdr3_length d_call j_call clone_size v_call cdr3_nt cdr3_aa
12 . TRBJ1-2 . TRBV5-4 TGTGCCAGCAGCTTTTCTAACTATGGCTACACCTTC CASSFSNYGYTF
13 TRBD1 TRBJ2-5 . TRBV6-6 TGTGCCAGCTGGAACAGGGGGGCGGAGACCCAGTACTTC CASWNRGAETQYF
14 . TRBJ2-1 . TRBV12-5 TGTGCTAGTGCCGCCCTGGGGGCTTACAATGAGCAGTTCTTC CASAALGAYNEQFF
14 . TRBJ1-1 . TRBV13 TGTGCCAGCAGCTTATTAGGTTTGGGGGGTGAAGCTTTCTTT CASSLLGLGGEAFF
14 . TRBJ1-1 . TRBV19 TGTGCCAGTAGAGGACTTCAAGGGACCACTGAAGCTTTCTTT CASRGLQGTTEAFF
12 TRBD1 TRBJ2-7 . TRBV29-1 TGCAGCGTCTCGACAGGGGATTACGAGCAGTACTTC CSVSTGDYEQYF
13 . TRBJ1-2 . TRBV7-9 TGTGCCAGCAGCCAAGGACAGAGATATGGCTACACCTTC CASSQGQRYGYTF
13 . TRBJ2-7 few TRBV7-8 TGTGCCAGCAGCTTAGGGCTGGGCTACGAGCAGTACTTC CASSLGLGYEQYF
11 . TRBJ1-2 . TRBV10-3 TGTGCCTCCACAGGGTCGGTTGGCTACACCTTC CASTGSVGYTF
15 . TRBJ2-7 . TRBV28 TGTGCCAGCAGTTTGTTGGGAGGACCTTCAATGGAGCAGTACTTC CASSLLGGPSMEQYF
12 . TRBJ2-1 . TRBV30 TGTGCCTGGGCACCTCTAGAAGCGGAGCAGTTCTTC CAWAPLEAEQFF
14 . TRBJ2-5 few TRBV6-6 TGTGCCAGCAGTTACAATGAGGGACAAGAGACCCAGTACTTC CASSYNEGQETQYF
15 . TRBJ2-7 . TRBV2 TGTGCCAGCAGTGAAGTGAATACTATCTCCTACGAGCAGTACTTC CASSEVNTISYEQYF
15 . TRBJ2-2 . TRBV28 TGTGCCAGCAGAGCGCCGGGAACAAGCACCGGGGAGCTGTTTTTT CASRAPGTSTGELFF
16 . TRBJ2-7 . TRBV27 TGTGCCAGCAGTTTCGCTGACATTAGTGAGGGCTACGAGCAGTACTTC CASSFADISEGYEQYF
13 . TRBJ1-2 few TRBV7-9 TGTGCCAGCAGCTCAAATACAGGAGGCGGCTACACCTTC CASSSNTGGGYTF
12 . TRBJ1-4 once TRBV29-1 TGCAGCGTTGGGGGGGCCGGGGAAAAACTGTTTTTT CSVGGAGEKLFF
16 TRBD2 TRBJ2-1 . TRBV27 TGTGCCAGCAGTCTCCGTGGGACTAGCGGGTACAATGAGCAGTTCTTC CASSLRGTSGYNEQFF
11 TRBD2 TRBJ2-3 . TRBV20-1 TGCAGTGCTAGAGGATCCCGGGACTATATTTTT CSARGSRDYIF
10 . TRBJ2-3 . TRBV2 TGTGCCAGCAGTTTAGATACGCAGTATTTT CASSLDTQYF
14 . TRBJ1-2 . TRBV6-6 TGTGCCAGCAGCGCCGCAGAGACACTCTATGGCTACACCTTC CASSAAETLYGYTF
15 . TRBJ1-2 . TRBV11-2 TGTGCCAGCAGCTTTGAATCAGGACCCTACTATGGCTACACCTTC CASSFESGPYYGYTF